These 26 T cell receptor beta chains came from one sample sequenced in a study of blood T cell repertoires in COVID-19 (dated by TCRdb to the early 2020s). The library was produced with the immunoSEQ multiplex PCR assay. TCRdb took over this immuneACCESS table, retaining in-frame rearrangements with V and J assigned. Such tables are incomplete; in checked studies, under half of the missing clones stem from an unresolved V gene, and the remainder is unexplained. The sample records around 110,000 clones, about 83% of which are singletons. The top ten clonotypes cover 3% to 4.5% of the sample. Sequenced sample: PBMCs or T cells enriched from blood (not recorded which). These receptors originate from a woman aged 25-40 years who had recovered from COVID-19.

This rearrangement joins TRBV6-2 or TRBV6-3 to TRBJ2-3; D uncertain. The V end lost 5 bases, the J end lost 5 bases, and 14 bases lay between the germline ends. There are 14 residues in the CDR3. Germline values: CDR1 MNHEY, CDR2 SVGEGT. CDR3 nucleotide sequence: TGTGCCAGCAGTCTCACCCTATATGGAGATACGCAGTATTTT. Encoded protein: CASSLTLYGDTQYF.

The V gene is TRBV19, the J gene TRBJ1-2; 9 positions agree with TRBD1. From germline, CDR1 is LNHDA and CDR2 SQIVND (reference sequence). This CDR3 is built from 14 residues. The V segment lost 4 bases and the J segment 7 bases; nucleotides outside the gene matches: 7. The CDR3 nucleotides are TGTGCCAGTAGTACGACAGGGGGTCTGAGTGGCTACACCTTC. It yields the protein CASSTTGGLSGYTF. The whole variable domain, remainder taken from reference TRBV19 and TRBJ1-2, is DGGITQSPKYLFRKEGQNVTLSCEQNLNHDAMYWYRQDPGQGLRLIYYSQIVNDFQKGDIAEGYSVSREKKESFPLTVTSAQKNPTAFYLCASSTTGGLSGYTFGSGTRLTVV.

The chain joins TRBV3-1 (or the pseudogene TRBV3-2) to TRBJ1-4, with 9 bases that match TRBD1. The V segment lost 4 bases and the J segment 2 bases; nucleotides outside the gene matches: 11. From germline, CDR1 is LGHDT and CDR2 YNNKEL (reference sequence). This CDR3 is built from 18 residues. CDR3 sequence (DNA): TGTGCCAGCAGCCGCACAGGGGGCCCCCGCTCGACTAATGAAAAACTGTTTTTT. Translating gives CASSRTGGPRSTNEKLFF.

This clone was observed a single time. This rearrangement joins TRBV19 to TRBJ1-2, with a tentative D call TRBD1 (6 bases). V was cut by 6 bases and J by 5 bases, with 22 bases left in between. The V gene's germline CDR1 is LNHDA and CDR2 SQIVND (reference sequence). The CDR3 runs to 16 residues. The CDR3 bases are TGTGCCAGTAGCGAAGGTTTTAGGGGACATCGTTATGGCTACACCTTC. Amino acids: CASSEGFRGHRYGYTF.

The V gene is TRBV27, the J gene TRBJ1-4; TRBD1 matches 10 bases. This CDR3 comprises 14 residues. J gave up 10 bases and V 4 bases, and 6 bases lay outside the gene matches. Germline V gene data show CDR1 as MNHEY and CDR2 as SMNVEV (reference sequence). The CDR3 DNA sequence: TGTGCCAGCAGTTCCGGGACAGGGGTCGGAAAACTGTTTTTT. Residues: CASSSGTGVGKLFF.

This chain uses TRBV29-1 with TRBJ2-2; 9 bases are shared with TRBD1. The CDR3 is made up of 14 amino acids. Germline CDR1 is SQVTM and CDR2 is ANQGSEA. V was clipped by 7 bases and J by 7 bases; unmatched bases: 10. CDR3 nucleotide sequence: TGCAGCGCCCTGTCCGGGACAGGGAGCGGGGAGCTGTTTTTT. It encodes CSALSGTGSGELFF.

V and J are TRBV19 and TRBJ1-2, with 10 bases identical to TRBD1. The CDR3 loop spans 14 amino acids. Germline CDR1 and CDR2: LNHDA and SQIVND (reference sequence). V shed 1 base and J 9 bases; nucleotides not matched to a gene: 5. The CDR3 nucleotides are TGTGCCAGTAGTATAGGGGGGACAGGGGAGCGCTACACCTTC. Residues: CASSIGGTGERYTF. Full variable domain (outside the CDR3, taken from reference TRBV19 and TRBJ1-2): DGGITQSPKYLFRKEGQNVTLSCEQNLNHDAMYWYRQDPGQGLRLIYYSQIVNDFQKGDIAEGYSVSREKKESFPLTVTSAQKNPTAFYLCASSIGGTGERYTFGSGTRLTVV.

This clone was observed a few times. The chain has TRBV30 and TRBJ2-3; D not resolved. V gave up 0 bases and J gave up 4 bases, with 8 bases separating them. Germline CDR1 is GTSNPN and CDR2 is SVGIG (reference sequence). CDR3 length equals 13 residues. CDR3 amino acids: CAWSVRRSDTQYF. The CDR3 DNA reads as TGTGCCTGGAGTGTACGTCGGTCAGATACGCAGTATTTT.

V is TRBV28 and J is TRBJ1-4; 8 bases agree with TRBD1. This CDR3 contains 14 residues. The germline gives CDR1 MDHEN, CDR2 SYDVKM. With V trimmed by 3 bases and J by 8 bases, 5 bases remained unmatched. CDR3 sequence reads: CASSFRTGGEKLFF. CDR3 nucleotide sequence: TGTGCCAGCAGTTTCCGCACAGGGGGGGAAAAACTGTTTTTT.

The CDR3 loop is CASRGTGAGNTIYF. CDR3 DNA sequence: TGTGCCAGCAGGGGGACAGGGGCAGGAAACACCATATATTTT. The chain employs TRBV28 and TRBJ1-3, with 10 positions matching TRBD1. The CDR3 has 14 residues. CDR1 MDHEN and CDR2 SYDVKM come from the germline V gene. V lost 6 bases to trimming and J lost 4 bases; unmatched junction nucleotides: 3. The full variable domain, in which reference TRBV28 and TRBJ1-3 provide the parts outside the CDR3, is DVKVTQSSRYLVKRTGEKVFLECVQDMDHENMFWYRQDPGLGLRLIYFSYDVKMKEKGDIPEGYSVSREKKERFSLILESASTNQTSMYLCASRGTGAGNTIYFGEGSWLTVV.

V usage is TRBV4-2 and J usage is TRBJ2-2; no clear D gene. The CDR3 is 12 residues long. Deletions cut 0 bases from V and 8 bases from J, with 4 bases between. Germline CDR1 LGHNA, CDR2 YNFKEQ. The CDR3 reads CASSQEEGELFF. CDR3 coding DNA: TGTGCCAGCAGCCAAGAGGAGGGGGAGCTGTTTTTT.

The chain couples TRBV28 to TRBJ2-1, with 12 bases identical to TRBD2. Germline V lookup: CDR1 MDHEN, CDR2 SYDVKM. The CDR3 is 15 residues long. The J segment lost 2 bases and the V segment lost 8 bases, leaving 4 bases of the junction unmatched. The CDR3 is CASLGLAGTYNEQFF. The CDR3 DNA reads TGTGCCAGCCTAGGACTAGCGGGAACCTACAATGAGCAGTTCTTC.

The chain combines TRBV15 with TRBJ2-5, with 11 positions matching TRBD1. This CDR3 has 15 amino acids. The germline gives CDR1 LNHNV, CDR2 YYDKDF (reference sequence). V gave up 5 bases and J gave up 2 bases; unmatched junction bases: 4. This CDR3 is CATSGDRGEQETQYF. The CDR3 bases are TGTGCCACCAGCGGGGACAGGGGGGAACAAGAGACCCAGTACTTC. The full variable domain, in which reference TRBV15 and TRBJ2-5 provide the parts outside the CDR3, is DAMVIQNPRYQVTQFGKPVTLSCSQTLNHNVMYWYQQKSSQAPKLLFHYYDKDFNNEADTPDNFQSRRPNTSFCFLDIRSPGLGDTAMYLCATSGDRGEQETQYFGPGTRLLVL.

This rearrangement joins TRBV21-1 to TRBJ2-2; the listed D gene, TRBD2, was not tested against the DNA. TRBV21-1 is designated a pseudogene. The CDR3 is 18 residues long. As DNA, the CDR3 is TGTGCCAGCAGCAAAGAAGGCGGGAGGGCCGTCGGCACCGGGGAGCTGTTTTTT. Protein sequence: CASSKEGGRAVGTGELFF.

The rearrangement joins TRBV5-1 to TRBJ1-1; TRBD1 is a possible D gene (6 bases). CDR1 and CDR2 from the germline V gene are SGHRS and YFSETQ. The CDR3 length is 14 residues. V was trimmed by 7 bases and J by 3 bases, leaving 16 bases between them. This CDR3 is CASGTTGMHTEAFF. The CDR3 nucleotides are TGCGCCAGCGGGACCACAGGGATGCACACTGAAGCTTTCTTT.

CDR3 amino acids: CASSLASRNEQFF. The CDR3 nucleotides read TGTGCCAGCAGCTTAGCGTCTCGCAATGAGCAGTTCTTC. V usage is TRBV11-3 and J usage is TRBJ2-1; no definite D call. CDR3 size: 13 residues. V was trimmed by 1 base and J by 6 bases, leaving 7 bases between them. Looked up from germline, CDR1 is SGHNT and CDR2 is YENEEA.

As DNA, the CDR3 is TGTGCCAGCAGCGGAGCCACCGGGGAGCTGTTTTTT. This translates into CASSGATGELFF. The rearrangement uses TRBV4-2 and TRBJ2-2; D not resolved. The V and J ends lost 5 bases and 4 bases respectively, with 5 bases between them. The CDR3 consists of 12 residues. The germline V gene encodes CDR1 LGHNA and CDR2 YNFKEQ.

The DNA for the CDR3 is TGTGCCAGCAAATCAAGGGCTCGGGAGCCGACGCGTCCCCATTACGAGCAGTACTTC. Protein: CASKSRAREPTRPHYEQYF. V gene TRBV14 combines with J gene TRBJ2-7; TRBD2 might be the D (6 bases). The CDR3 length is 19 residues. Germline CDR1 SGHDN, CDR2 FVKESK. The ends were cut back, 7 bases at V and 4 bases at J, with 32 bases in the middle.

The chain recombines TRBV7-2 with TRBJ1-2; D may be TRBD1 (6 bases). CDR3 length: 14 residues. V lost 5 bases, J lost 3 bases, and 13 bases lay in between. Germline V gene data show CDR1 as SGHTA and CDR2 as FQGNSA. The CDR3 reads CASSVPRGYYGYTF. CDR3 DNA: TGTGCCAGCAGCGTCCCCAGGGGTTACTATGGCTACACCTTC.

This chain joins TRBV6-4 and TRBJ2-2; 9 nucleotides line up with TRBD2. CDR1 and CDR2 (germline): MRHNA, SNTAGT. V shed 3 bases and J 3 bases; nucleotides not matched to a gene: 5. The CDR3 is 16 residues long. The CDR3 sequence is CASSERSSGDTGELFF. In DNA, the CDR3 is TGTGCCAGCAGTGAGCGGTCTAGCGGGGACACCGGGGAGCTGTTTTTT.

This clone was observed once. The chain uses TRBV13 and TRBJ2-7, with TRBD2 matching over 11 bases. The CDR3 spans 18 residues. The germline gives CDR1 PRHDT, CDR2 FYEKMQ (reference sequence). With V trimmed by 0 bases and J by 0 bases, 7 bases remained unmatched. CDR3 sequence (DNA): TGTGCCAGCAGCTTAGGCCTAGCGGGAGGATCTTCCTCCTACGAGCAGTACTTC. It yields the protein CASSLGLAGGSSSYEQYF.

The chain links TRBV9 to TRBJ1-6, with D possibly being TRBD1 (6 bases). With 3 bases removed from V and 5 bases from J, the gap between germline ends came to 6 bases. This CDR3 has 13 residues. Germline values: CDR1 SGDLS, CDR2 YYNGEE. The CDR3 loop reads CASSGQDNSPLHF. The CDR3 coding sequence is TGTGCCAGCAGCGGACAGGATAATTCACCCCTCCACTTT.

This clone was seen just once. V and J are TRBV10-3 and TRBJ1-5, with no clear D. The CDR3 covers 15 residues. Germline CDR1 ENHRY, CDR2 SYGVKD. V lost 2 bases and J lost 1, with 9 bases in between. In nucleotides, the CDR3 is TGTGCCATCAGTGAGGAGGGTAGGAGCAATCAGCCCCAGCATTTT. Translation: CAISEEGRSNQPQHF.

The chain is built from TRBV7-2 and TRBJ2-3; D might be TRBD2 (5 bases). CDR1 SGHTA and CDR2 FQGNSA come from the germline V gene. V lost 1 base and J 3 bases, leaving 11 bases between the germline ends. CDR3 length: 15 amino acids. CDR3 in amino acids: CASSLGGNPTDTQYF. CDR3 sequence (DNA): TGTGCCAGCAGCTTAGGAGGGAACCCGACAGATACGCAGTATTTT. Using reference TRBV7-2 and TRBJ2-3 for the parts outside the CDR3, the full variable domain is GAGVSQSPSNKVTEKGKDVELRCDPISGHTALYWYRQSLGQGLEFLIYFQGNSAPDKSGLPSDRFSAERTGGSVSTLTIQRTQQEDSAVYLCASSLGGNPTDTQYFGPGTRLTVL.

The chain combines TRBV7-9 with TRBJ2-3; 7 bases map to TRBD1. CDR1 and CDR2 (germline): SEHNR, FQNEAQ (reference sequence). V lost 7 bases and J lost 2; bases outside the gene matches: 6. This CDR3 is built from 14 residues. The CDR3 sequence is CASNKDRVTDTQYF. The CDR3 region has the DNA TGTGCCAGCAATAAAGACAGGGTCACAGATACGCAGTATTTT.

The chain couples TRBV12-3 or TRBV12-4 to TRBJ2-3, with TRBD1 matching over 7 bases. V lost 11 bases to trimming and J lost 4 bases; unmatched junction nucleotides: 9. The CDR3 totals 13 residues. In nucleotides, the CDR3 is TGTGCCGCGACGAGGGGGCCGGCAGATACGCAGTATTTT. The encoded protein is CAATRGPADTQYF.